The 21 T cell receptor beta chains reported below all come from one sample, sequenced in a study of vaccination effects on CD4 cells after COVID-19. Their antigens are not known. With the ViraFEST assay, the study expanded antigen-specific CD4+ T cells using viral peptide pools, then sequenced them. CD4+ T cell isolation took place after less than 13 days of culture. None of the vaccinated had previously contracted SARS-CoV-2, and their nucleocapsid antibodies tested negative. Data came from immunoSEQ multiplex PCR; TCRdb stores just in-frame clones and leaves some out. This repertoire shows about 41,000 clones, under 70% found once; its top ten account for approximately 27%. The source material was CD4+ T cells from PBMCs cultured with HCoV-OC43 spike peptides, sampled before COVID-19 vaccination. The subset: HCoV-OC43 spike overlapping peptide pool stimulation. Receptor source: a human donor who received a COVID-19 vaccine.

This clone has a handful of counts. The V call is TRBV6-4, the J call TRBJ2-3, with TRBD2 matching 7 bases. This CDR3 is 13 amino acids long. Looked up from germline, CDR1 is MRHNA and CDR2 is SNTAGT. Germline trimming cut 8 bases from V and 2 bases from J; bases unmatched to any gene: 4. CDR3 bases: TGTGCCAGCGGTAGCGGGCACACAGATACGCAGTATTTT. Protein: CASGSGHTDTQYF.

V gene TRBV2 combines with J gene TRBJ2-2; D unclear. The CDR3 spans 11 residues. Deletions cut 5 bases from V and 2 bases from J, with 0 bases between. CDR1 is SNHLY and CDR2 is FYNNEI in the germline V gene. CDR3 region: CASSNTGELFF. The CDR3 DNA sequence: TGTGCCAGCAGTAACACCGGGGAGCTGTTTTTT.

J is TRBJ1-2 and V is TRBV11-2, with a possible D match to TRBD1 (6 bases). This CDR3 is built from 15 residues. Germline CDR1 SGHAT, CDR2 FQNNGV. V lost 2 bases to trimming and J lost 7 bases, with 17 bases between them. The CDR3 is CASSLSPGESGGYTF. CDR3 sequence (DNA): TGTGCCAGCAGCTTAAGCCCAGGGGAGAGCGGTGGCTACACCTTC.

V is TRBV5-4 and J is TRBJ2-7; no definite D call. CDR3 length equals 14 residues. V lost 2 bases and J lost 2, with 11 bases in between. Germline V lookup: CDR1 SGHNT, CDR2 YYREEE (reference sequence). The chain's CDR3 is CASSFNAVPYEQYF. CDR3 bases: TGTGCCAGCAGCTTTAACGCCGTACCCTACGAGCAGTACTTC.

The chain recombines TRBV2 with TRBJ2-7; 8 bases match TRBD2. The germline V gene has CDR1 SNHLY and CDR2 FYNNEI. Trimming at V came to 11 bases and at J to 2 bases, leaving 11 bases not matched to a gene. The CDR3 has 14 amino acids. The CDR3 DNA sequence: TGTGCCCGGGAGGGTAGCGGGCCCACCTACGAGCAGTACTTC. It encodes CAREGSGPTYEQYF.

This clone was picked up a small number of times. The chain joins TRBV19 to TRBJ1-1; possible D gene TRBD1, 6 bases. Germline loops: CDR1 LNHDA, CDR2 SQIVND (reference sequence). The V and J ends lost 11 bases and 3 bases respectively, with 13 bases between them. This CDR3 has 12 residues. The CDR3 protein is CAARGADTEAFF. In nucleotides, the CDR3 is TGTGCCGCAAGGGGGGCGGACACTGAAGCTTTCTTT.

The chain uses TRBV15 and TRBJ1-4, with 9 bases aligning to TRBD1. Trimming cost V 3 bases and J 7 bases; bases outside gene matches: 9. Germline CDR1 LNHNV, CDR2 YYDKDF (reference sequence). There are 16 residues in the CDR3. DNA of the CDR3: TGTGCCACCAGCAGCGATCGGAGGGGACAGGGTGAAAAACTGTTTTTT. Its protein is CATSSDRRGQGEKLFF.

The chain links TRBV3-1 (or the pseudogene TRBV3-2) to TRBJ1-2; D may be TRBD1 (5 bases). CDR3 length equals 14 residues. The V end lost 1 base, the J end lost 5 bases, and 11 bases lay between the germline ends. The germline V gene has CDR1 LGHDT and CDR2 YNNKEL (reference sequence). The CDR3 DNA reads TGTGCCAGCAGCCAAGGACTGGGGCAGTATGGCTACACCTTC. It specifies CASSQGLGQYGYTF.

CDR3 region: CASSPRGLANTEAFF. The DNA of the CDR3 is TGTGCCAGTAGTCCGCGGGGCTTGGCGAACACTGAAGCTTTCTTT. The chain carries TRBV19 and TRBJ1-1, with D perhaps TRBD1 (5 bases). The CDR3 is 15 residues long. The germline V gene has CDR1 LNHDA and CDR2 SQIVND (reference sequence). Between the trimmed V and J ends, which lost 5 bases and 1 base, there was a span of 14 bases.

The CDR3 loop reads CSVGSDRGGYTEAFF. The CDR3, as DNA: TGCAGCGTCGGTAGCGACAGGGGGGGCTACACTGAAGCTTTCTTT. This chain connects TRBV29-1 to TRBJ1-1, with 9 bases lining up with TRBD1. Germline V gene lookup returns CDR1 SQVTM and CDR2 ANQGSEA. The CDR3 totals 15 residues. Trimming cost V 6 bases and J 3 bases; bases outside gene matches: 11.

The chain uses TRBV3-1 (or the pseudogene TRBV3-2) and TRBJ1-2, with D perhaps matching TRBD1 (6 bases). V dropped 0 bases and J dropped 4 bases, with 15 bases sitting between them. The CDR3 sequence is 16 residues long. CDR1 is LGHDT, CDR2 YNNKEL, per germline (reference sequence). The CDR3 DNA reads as TGTGCCAGCAGCCAAGAGCGCGGGCGGGGGCCCTATGGCTACACCTTC. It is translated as CASSQERGRGPYGYTF.

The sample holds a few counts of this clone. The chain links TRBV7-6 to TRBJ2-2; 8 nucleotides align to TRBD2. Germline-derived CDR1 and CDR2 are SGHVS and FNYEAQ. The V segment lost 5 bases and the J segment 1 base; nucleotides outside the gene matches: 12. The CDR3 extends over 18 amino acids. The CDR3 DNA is TGTGCCAGCAGCCCCAGACCCGGGGGACTAGAGAACACCGGGGAGCTGTTTTTT. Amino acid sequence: CASSPRPGGLENTGELFF.

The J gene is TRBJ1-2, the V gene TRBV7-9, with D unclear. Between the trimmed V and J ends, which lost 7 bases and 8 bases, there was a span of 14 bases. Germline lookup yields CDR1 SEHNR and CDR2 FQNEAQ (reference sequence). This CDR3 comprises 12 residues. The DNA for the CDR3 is TGTGCCAGCACCCTGGACTTGGCGGGCTACACCTTC. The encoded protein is CASTLDLAGYTF.

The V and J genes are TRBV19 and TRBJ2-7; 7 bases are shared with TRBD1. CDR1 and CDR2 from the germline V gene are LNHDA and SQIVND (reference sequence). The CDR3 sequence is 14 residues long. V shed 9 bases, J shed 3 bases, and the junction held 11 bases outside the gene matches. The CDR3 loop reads CASSLRDRFYEQYF. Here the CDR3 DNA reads TGTGCCAGCAGCCTCCGGGACAGATTCTACGAGCAGTACTTC.

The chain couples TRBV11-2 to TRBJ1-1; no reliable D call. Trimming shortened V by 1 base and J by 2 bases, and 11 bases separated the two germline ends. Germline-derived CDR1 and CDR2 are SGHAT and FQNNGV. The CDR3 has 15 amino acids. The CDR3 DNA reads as TGTGCCAGCAGCTTAGGAGGGAGGGCTAACACTGAAGCTTTCTTT. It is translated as CASSLGGRANTEAFF.

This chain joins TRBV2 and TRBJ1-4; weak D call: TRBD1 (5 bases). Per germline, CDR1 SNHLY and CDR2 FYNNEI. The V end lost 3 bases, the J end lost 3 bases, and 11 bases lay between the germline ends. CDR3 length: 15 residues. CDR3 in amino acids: CASSELPGSNEKLFF. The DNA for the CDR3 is TGTGCCAGCAGTGAGCTCCCAGGGTCTAATGAAAAACTGTTTTTT.

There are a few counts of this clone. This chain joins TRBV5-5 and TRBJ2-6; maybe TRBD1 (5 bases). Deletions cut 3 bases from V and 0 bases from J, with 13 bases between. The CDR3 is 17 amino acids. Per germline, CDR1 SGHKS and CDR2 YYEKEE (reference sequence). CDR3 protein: CASSWTLLSSGANVLTF. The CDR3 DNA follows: TGTGCCAGCAGCTGGACACTGCTTAGCTCTGGGGCCAACGTCCTGACTTTC.

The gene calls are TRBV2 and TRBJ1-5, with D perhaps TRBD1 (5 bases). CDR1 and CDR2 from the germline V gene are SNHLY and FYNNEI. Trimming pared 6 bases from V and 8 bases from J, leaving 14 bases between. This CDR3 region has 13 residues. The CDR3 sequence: CASRALGGEPQHF. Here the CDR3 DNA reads TGTGCCAGCAGGGCCCTCGGGGGGGAGCCCCAGCATTTT.

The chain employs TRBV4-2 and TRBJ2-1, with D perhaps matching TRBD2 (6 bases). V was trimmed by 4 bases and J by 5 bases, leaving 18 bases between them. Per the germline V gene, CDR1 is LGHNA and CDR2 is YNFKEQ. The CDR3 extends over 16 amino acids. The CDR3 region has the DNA TGTGCCAGCAGCCGCTCCTGGACTAATCTTAACAATGAGCAGTTCTTC. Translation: CASSRSWTNLNNEQFF.

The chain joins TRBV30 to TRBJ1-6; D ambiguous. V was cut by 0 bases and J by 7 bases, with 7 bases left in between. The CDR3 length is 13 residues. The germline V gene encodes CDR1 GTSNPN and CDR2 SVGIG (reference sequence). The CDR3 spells CAWSVWENSPLHF. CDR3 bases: TGTGCCTGGAGTGTATGGGAAAATTCACCCCTCCACTTT.

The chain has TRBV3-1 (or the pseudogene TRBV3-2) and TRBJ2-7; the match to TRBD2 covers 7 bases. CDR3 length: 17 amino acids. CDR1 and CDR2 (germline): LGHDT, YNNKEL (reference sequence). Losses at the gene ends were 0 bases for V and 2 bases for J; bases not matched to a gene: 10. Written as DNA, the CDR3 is TGTGCCAGCAGCCAAGATGAAGGACTAGTCGGGGCCTACGAGCAGTACTTC. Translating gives CASSQDEGLVGAYEQYF.